This entry features one TCR beta chain sequence. The data originate from a study of blood T cell repertoires in COVID-19. Background on the study: T cells, B-cell-depleted T cells, or PBMCs supplied cDNA or gDNA.

Profiled with immunoSEQ multiplex PCR; TCRdb holds only in-frame clones, not every one. The sample records approximately 400,000 clones, roughly nine tenths being singletons. Losses at the gene ends were 5 bases for V and 3 bases for J; bases not matched to a gene: 7. The germline V gene has CDR1 MDHEN and CDR2 SYDVKM. The CDR3 covers 14 residues. This chain links TRBV28 with TRBJ2-7; 7 positions agree with TRBD1. The receptor comes from a man aged 35 to 55 with acute or convalescent COVID-19. Sequencing input: peripheral blood. The chain's CDR3 is CASSHRGPFYEQYF. DNA for the CDR3: TGTGCCAGCAGTCACAGGGGCCCCTTCTACGAGCAGTACTTC.